The clone carrying this T cell receptor beta chain was counted at least ten times. Amplification of TCR beta CDR3 regions was performed using RNA transcripts as template. First-round RT-PCR targeting the TCR CDR3 was performed with the HTBI primer set. TCRdb reanalysed the multiplex PCR reads using MiXCR and keeps one entry per CDR3 protein. The sample records fewer than 500,000 distinct CDR3 sequences, roughly 14% being singletons. These data come from a study of T cells in Graves' hyperthyroidism and ophthalmopathy. Patients between 18 and 65 years old had hyperthyroidism, newly diagnosed and lasting under 2 months. The CDR3 runs to 16 residues. J lost 0 bases, V lost 2 bases, and 7 bases had no gene match. Per the germline V gene, CDR1 is MNHEY and CDR2 is SVGAGI.

Input material: blood. This TCR came from a young man with Graves' hyperthyroidism that later progressed to Graves' ophthalmopathy. This chain uses TRBV6-5 with TRBJ2-7, with TRBD1 matching over 7 bases. CDR3 sequence reads: CASSYTHRGPSYEQYF. The CDR3 DNA is TGTGCCAGCAGTTACACCCACAGGGGCCCCTCCTACGAGCAGTACTTC.